This TCR beta chain came from a study of CD8 T cells in ankylosing spondylitis. Notes on the study in general: It was reported that disease-linked clones were significantly enriched in matched ankylosing spondylitis synovial fluid. One TCR beta motif, made up of 7 or 8 highly homologous variants, appeared characteristic of ankylosing spondylitis blood.

The CDR3 sequence is 17 residues long. Germline lookup yields CDR1 SGHAT and CDR2 FQDESV (reference sequence). V gave up 3 bases and J gave up 4 bases; unmatched junction bases: 12. As concerns this clonotype: Its antigen is not identified.

The authors made TCR beta libraries by quantitative 5'-RACE with molecular barcodes. TCRdb fed the 5' RACE reads into MiXCR, producing one record per CDR3 protein. The table has 240,000 or so distinct CDR3 sequences, around 7.8% seen once. The clonotype was recovered from a male donor with ankylosing spondylitis or in good health (not recorded which). The chain uses TRBV11-1 and TRBJ2-1, with 7 bases identical to TRBD1. The specimen sequenced was blood, either unsorted or a sorted T cell fraction (not recorded which). CDR3 loop: CASSFNPGTATYNEQFF. In nucleotides, the CDR3 is TGTGCCAGCAGCTTCAACCCCGGGACAGCCACTTACAATGAGCAGTTCTTC.